The clone carrying this TCR beta chain was recorded at least ten times. Its antigen is undetermined. The sample comes from a study of T-cell reconstitution after alpha-beta-depleted transplantation in children. Regarding the study as a whole: High day-60 TCRbeta diversity in some patients came from surviving recipient T cells and thymic progenitors.

CDR3 length: 17 amino acids. Germline V lookup: CDR1 SGHTA, CDR2 FQGTGA. Trimming stripped 5 bases from V and 2 bases from J, with 19 bases between. Unique molecular identifiers were used in preparing the TCRbeta library. TCRdb itself ran the PCR reads through MiXCR, one entry per CDR3 protein. Here the sample spans under 300,000 distinct CDR3 sequences, 11% being singletons. The input for sequencing was peripheral blood, taken 180 days after TCRalphabeta/CD19-depleted stem cell transplant. The rearrangement links TRBV7-3 to TRBJ2-1; possible D gene TRBD1, 5 bases. This receptor was identified in a male patient between 2 and 15 years old who had a stem cell transplant for chronic granulomatous disease, so the T cells may come from the graft donor. In DNA form, the CDR3 reads TGTGCCAGCAGCCCTTACACAGGCAGGGCCACCTACAATGAGCAGTTCTTC. Its translation is CASSPYTGRATYNEQFF.